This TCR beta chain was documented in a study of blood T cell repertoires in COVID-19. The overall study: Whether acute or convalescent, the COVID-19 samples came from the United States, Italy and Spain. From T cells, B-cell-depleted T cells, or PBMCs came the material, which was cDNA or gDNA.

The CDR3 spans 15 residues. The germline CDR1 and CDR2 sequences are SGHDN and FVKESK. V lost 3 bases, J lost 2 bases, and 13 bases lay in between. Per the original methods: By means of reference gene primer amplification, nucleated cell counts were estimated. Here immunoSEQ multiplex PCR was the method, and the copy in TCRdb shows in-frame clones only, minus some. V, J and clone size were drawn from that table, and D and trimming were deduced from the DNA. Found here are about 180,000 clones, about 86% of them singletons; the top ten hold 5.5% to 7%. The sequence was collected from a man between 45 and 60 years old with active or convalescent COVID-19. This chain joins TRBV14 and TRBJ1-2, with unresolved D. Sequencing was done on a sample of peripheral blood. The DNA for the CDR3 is TGTGCCAGCAGCCAGCTAGACGACCGCAACTATGGCTACACCTTC. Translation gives CASSQLDDRNYGYTF. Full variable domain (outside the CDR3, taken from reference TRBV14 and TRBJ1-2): EAGVTQFPSHSVIEKGQTVTLRCDPISGHDNLYWYRRVMGKEIKFLLHFVKESKQDESGMPNNRFLAERTGGTYSTLKVQPAELEDSGVYFCASSQLDDRNYGYTFGSGTRLTVV.